The source of this TCR beta chain is a study of control samples from healthy donors and cancer patients. Produced via immunoSEQ multiplex PCR; TCRdb's table is partial and in-frame only. The table records about 130,000 clones, around 90% of them present only once. The specimen sequenced was blood. The TCR was taken from a man aged 35 to 55 in good health.

CDR3 nucleotide sequence: TGTGCCAGCAGACACGACAGGAAAGAGACCCAGTACTTC. It yields the protein CASRHDRKETQYF. The V gene is TRBV6-5, the J gene TRBJ2-5, with a possible D match to TRBD1 (6 bases). Germline lookup yields CDR1 MNHEY and CDR2 SVGAGI. The length of the CDR3 is 13 residues. Trimming pared 6 bases from V and 3 bases from J, leaving 11 bases between.